Presented here are 9 T cell receptor beta chains from one specimen sequenced in a study of blood T cell repertoires in COVID-19. The repertoire was sequenced with immunoSEQ multiplex PCR; TCRdb's copy has only in-frame clones and lacks some. The sample records a few hundred thousand clones, roughly 88% being singletons. Specimen: peripheral blood. The receptors stem from a human donor in a cohort sampled during active COVID-19.

The gene calls are TRBV7-9 and TRBJ2-6; TRBD1 matches 8 bases. The CDR3 has 16 residues. After removal of 5 bases from V and 2 bases from J, the junction contained 5 bases not matched to a gene. The germline CDR1 and CDR2 sequences are SEHNR and FQNEAQ (reference sequence). Here the CDR3 DNA reads TGTGCCAGCAGCAGAGGACAGGGAGCTGGGGCCAACGTCCTGACTTTC. Protein product: CASSRGQGAGANVLTF.

The chain couples TRBV3-1 (or the pseudogene TRBV3-2) to TRBJ2-7; 8 bases line up with TRBD1. The V and J ends lost 6 bases and 0 bases, in that order; junction bases with no gene match: 7. Germline CDR1 reads LGHDT; CDR2 reads YNNKEL (reference sequence). The CDR3 extends over 15 amino acids. The CDR3 sequence is CASSFAGTGSYEQYF. CDR3 sequence (DNA): TGTGCCAGCAGTTTCGCCGGGACAGGCTCCTACGAGCAGTACTTC.

The chain carries TRBV4-1 and TRBJ1-4; 9 bases are a match to TRBD1. Germline CDR1 MGHRA, CDR2 YSYEKL. Germline trimming cut 2 bases from V and 7 bases from J; bases unmatched to any gene: 8. The CDR3 loop spans 16 amino acids. The CDR3 loop is CASSQSGTGYFEKLFF. The CDR3 DNA reads TGCGCCAGCAGCCAAAGCGGGACAGGGTATTTTGAAAAACTGTTTTTT.

The table lists this clone with a count of one. The chain couples TRBV19 to TRBJ2-2; 8 positions match TRBD1. In germline, CDR1 is LNHDA, CDR2 SQIVND (reference sequence). The CDR3 is made up of 15 amino acids. After removal of 7 bases from V and 0 bases from J, the junction contained 4 bases not matched to a gene. In nucleotides, the CDR3 is TGTGCCAGTACAGGGGGCCTATCGAACACCGGGGAGCTGTTTTTT. Its protein is CASTGGLSNTGELFF.

The rearrangement joins TRBV5-6 to TRBJ1-3, with D unclear. This CDR3 contains 15 residues. The germline CDR1 and CDR2 sequences are SGHDT and YYEEEE. The V end lost 5 bases, the J end lost 8 bases, and 20 bases lay between the germline ends. CDR3 residues: CASRWWGDGADTIYF. The CDR3 nucleotides read TGTGCCAGCAGGTGGTGGGGAGACGGAGCCGACACCATATATTTT.

The chain is built from TRBV10-1 and TRBJ2-5, with 11 positions matching TRBD1. With V trimmed by 4 bases and J by 5 bases, 6 bases remained unmatched. Germline V gene sequence: CDR1 WNHNN, CDR2 SYGVQD (reference sequence). This CDR3 is built from 15 residues. CDR3 coding DNA: TGCGCCAGCAGTGGAGGACAGGGGGCAGTGGAGACCCAGTACTTC. It specifies CASSGGQGAVETQYF.

This chain links TRBV27 with TRBJ1-1, with 8 bases matching TRBD1. The CDR3 has 13 residues. The junction had 5 bases not matched to a gene; V was cut back by 4 bases and J by 7 bases. CDR1 and CDR2 (germline): MNHEY, SMNVEV (reference sequence). CDR3 DNA sequence: TGTGCCAGCAGTTCCCAGGGGGCGAGTGAAGCTTTCTTT. Translation gives CASSSQGASEAFF.

There are a few counts of this clone. The chain recombines TRBV3-1 (or the pseudogene TRBV3-2) with TRBJ1-2, with 8 bases aligning to TRBD1. This CDR3 region has 15 residues. V was clipped by 0 bases and J by 7 bases; unmatched bases: 7. Germline V lookup: CDR1 LGHDT, CDR2 YNNKEL (reference sequence). CDR3 loop: CASSQDLRQGAGYTF. Here the CDR3 DNA reads TGTGCCAGCAGCCAAGATCTTCGGCAGGGGGCTGGCTACACCTTC.

The chain is built from TRBV2 and TRBJ1-2; tentative D call: TRBD1 (6 bases). This CDR3 spans 15 amino acids. Germline V CDR1 and CDR2: SNHLY, FYNNEI. V was pared by 6 bases and J by 3 bases, with 17 bases between. CDR3 DNA sequence: TGTGCCAGCAGAGCTCCAGGGGCCAATTACTATGGCTACACCTTC. It encodes CASRAPGANYYGYTF.